This TCR beta chain was sequenced for a study of shared clonotypes between healthy human individuals. The repertoire was sequenced with immunoSEQ multiplex PCR; TCRdb's copy has only in-frame clones and lacks some. Found here are roughly 700,000 clones, over 65% of them singletons; the top ten hold about 1.8%. The length of the CDR3 is 15 residues. Germline CDR1 reads SGHRS; CDR2 reads YFSETQ. V dropped 4 bases and J dropped 7; count of bases not matched to a gene: 7. The sequenced material came from memory CD4+ T cells sorted from blood. The subset here: CD45RA-negative fraction. This chain joins TRBV5-1 and TRBJ2-1; TRBD2 agrees at 11 bases. The sequence came from a woman in her 30s in good health. Here the CDR3 DNA reads TGCGCCAGCAGCCCACTAGCGGGAGAGGTAAATGAGCAGTTCTTC. This codes for CASSPLAGEVNEQFF. Supplemented by reference TRBV5-1 and TRBJ2-1, the full variable domain reads KAGVTQTPRYLIKTRGQQVTLSCSPISGHRSVSWYQQTPGQGLQFLFEYFSETQRNKGNFPGRFSGRQFSNSRSEMNVSTLELGDSALYLCASSPLAGEVNEQFFGPGTRLTVL.